This TCR beta chain emerged from a study of blood T cell repertoires in COVID-19 (dated by TCRdb to the early 2020s). Study-wide context: Collaborator samples came from the United States, Italy and Spain and covered acute and convalescent phases of COVID-19. Nearly every sample came with metadata listing a de-identified subject ID, COVID-19 status, age in years and sex. The repertoires were released in a freely available public database meant as a resource for research on the immune response to SARS-CoV-2. Deeply sampled blood TCRbeta repertoires from subjects exposed to, actively infected with, or recovered from COVID-19 were included in the dataset. The prospective study material was composed of cDNA or gDNA derived from T cells, B-cell-depleted T cells, or PBMCs. Samples came from the ongoing ImmuneRACE study (first 160 participants) plus 1,254 subjects from 6 global collaborators. HLA class I and class II types, where available, came from metadata supplied by the sample provider rather than from assay-based typing. Points the paper makes about the study in general: How much clinical and demographic metadata was included differed by source and by participant, and the metadata was provided uncurated.

A second Seattle source provided samples from volunteer blood donors who had recovered from COVID-19. Each collaborating institution followed its own protocols to collect whole blood in K2EDTA tubes. For TCRbeta analysis, collaborators shipped samples in one of three forms: frozen whole blood, isolated PBMCs, or DNA extracted from either of those sample types. From cysteine to phenylalanine, the CDR3 is 14 amino acids long. The read is trimmed to its CDR3 DNA, 42 bases read in frame from base 1. Here V drops 4 bases and J drops 6 bases, and the junction holds 6 bases not matched to any gene. CDR1 and CDR2 were assigned from the germline V gene as SGDLS and YYNGEE. Of note for this clone: The antigen this receptor binds is unknown. Base qualities are not at hand, and no much larger clone is one base apart.

The immunoSEQ Assay, a bias-controlled multiplex PCR, was used to amplify TCRbeta CDR3 regions from genomic DNA. Per the original workflow: Within the assay, amplification of reference gene primers was used to estimate how many nucleated cells each sample contained. To quantify the absolute abundance of each unique TCRbeta CDR3 rearrangement, sequence reads were collapsed and filtered. For each sample, productive Simpson clonality was calculated by taking the square root of Simpson's diversity index across productive rearrangements. Imported from immuneACCESS, the table was reduced by TCRdb to in-frame sequences with V and J called. These copies leave out some clones; in studies compared against another copy, an unresolved V gene accounts for under half, and the cause of the remainder is not known. V, J and clone size are taken as reported in that table, and D and trimming were inferred from the DNA itself. For this sample there are a few hundred thousand clones; roughly four fifths appear just once. Clones ranked in the top ten supply approximately 1.8% of the sample.

The specimen sequenced was peripheral blood. This sequence uses TRBV9 and TRBJ1-4, with TRBD1 matching 7 junction bases. This TCR derives from a man aged 25-40 years who had recovered from COVID-19. The CDR3 sequence is CASSPGTVDEKLFF. The nucleotides are TGTGCCAGCAGCCCGGGGACAGTCGATGAAAAACTGTTTTTT.